This TCR beta chain was observed in a study of Ad26.COV2.S vaccination and SARS-CoV-2 variants. Study details: The authors gave Ad26.COV2.S intramuscularly, either once or twice 56 days apart. The study's findings and limits: Post-vaccination breadth of spike-specific CD8+ and CD4+ T cell responses was reportedly substantial.

This clone showed up many times. Its antigen is currently unknown. The table came from immunoSEQ multiplex PCR; TCRdb's copy has only in-frame clones and leaves some out. The data hold fewer than 300,000 clones, with approximately 87% observed a single time. Trimming cost V 0 bases and J 7 bases; bases outside gene matches: 5. This CDR3 contains 16 residues. Germline V gene data show CDR1 as LGHNA and CDR2 as YSLEER. Treatment here: approximately 18 received Ad26.COV2.S at low or high dose, single or two shots; several received placebo; per-sample allocation not given. All samples were drawn on day 63, counting from the first vaccine or placebo injection.

Sample: peripheral blood, taken in a trial of Ad26.COV2.S vaccine versus placebo. This chain links TRBV4-3 with TRBJ2-1; 11 bases are shared with TRBD2. This TCR was recovered from a person between 18 and 60 years old who received the Ad26.COV2.S COVID-19 vaccine or a placebo. CDR3 bases: TGCGCCAGCAGCCAAGAATATTCTAGCGGGGGGAATGAGCAGTTCTTC. The encoded protein is CASSQEYSSGGNEQFF.